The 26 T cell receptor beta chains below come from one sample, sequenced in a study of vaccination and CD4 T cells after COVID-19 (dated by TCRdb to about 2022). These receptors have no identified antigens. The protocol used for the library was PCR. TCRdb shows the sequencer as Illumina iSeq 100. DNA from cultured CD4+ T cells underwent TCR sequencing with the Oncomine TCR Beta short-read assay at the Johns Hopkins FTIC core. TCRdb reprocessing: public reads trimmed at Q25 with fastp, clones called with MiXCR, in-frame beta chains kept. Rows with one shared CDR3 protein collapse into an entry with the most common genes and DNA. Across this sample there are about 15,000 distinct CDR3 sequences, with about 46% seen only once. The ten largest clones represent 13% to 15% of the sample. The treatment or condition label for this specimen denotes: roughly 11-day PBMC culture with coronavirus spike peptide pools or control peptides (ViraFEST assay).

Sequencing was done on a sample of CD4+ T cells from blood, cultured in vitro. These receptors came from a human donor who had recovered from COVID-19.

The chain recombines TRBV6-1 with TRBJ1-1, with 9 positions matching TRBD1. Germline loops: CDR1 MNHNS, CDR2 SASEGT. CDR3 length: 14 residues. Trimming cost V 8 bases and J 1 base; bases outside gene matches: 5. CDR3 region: CASPRTGANTEAFF. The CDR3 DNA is TGTGCCAGCCCCCGGACAGGGGCGAACACTGAAGCTTTCTTT.

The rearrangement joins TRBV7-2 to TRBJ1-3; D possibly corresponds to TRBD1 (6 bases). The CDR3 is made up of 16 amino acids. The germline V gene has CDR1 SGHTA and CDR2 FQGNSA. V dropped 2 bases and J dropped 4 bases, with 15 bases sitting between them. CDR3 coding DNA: TGTGCCAGCAGCTTAAACCTGGGGGCGCAGGGAAACACCATATATTTT. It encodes CASSLNLGAQGNTIYF.

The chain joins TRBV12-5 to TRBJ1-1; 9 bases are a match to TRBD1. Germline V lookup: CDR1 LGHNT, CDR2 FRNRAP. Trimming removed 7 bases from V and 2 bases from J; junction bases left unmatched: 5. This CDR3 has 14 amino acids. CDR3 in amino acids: CASAEQGANTEAFF. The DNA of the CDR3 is TGTGCTAGTGCCGAACAGGGGGCTAACACTGAAGCTTTCTTT.

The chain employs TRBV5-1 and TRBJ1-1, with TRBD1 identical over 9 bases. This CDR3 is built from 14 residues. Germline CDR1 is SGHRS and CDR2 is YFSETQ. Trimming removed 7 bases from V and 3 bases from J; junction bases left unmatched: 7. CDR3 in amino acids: CASGVGTGYTEAFF. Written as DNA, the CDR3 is TGCGCCAGCGGCGTAGGGACAGGGTACACTGAAGCTTTCTTT.

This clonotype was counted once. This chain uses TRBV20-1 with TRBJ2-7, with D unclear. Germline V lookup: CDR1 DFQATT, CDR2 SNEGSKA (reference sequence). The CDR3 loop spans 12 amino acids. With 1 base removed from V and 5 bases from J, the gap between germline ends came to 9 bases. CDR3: CSARGQAHEQYF. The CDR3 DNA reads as TGCAGTGCTAGAGGCCAGGCCCACGAGCAGTACTTC.

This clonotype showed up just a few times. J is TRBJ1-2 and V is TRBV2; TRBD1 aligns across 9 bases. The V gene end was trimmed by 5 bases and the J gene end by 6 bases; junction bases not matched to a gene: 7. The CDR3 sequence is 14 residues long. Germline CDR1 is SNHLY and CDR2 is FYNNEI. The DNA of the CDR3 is TGTGCCAGCAGTCGGGACAGGGCAATTGATGGCTACACCTTC. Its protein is CASSRDRAIDGYTF.

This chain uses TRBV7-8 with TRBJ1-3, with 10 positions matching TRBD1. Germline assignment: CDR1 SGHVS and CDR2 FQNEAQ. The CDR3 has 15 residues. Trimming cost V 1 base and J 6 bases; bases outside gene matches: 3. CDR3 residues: CASSLVGTGENTIYF. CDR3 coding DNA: TGTGCCAGCAGCTTAGTTGGGACAGGGGAAAACACCATATATTTT.

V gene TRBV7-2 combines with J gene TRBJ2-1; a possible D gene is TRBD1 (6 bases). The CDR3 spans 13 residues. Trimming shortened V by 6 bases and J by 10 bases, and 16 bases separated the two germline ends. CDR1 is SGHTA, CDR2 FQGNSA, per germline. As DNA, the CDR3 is TGTGCCAGCAGGAATACAGGGTCAGGCGAGCAGTTCTTC. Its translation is CASRNTGSGEQFF.

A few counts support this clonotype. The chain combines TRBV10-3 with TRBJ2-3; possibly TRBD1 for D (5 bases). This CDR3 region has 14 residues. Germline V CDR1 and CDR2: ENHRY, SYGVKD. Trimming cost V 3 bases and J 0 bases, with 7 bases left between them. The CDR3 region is CAISEQASTDTQYF. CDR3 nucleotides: TGTGCCATCAGTGAACAGGCTAGCACAGATACGCAGTATTTT.

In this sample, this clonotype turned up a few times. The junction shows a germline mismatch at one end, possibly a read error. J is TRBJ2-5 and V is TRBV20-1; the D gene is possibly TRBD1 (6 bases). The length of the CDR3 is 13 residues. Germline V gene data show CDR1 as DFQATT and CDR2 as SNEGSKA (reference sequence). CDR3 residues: CSARGQRGETQYF. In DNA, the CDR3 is TGCAGTGCGAGAGGACAGCGAGGGGAGACCCAGTACTTC.

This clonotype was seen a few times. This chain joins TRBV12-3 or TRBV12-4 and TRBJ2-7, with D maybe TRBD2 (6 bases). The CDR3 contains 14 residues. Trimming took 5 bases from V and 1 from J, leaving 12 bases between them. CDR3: CASSRGGSSYEQYF. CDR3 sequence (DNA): TGTGCCAGCAGTAGGGGAGGATCTTCCTACGAGCAGTACTTC.

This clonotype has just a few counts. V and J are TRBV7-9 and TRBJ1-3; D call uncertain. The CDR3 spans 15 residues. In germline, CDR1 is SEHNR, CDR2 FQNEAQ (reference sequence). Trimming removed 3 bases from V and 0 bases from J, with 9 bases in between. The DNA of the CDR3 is TGTGCCAGCAGCTTCGCCGGGAGCTCTGGAAACACCATATATTTT. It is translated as CASSFAGSSGNTIYF. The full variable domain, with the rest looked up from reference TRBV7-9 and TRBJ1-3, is DTGVSQNPRHKITKRGQNVTFRCDPISEHNRLYWYRQTLGQGPEFLTYFQNEAQLEKSRLLSDRFSAERPKGSFSTLEIQRTEQGDSAMYLCASSFAGSSGNTIYFGEGSWLTVV.

In nucleotides, the CDR3 is TGTGCCAGCAGCGTTAGATACACCGGGGAGCTGTTTTTT. Protein: CASSVRYTGELFF. V and J are TRBV9 and TRBJ2-2; the D is unclear. The CDR3 runs 13 residues. Trimming shortened V by 2 bases and J by 3 bases, and 5 bases separated the two germline ends. CDR1 SGDLS and CDR2 YYNGEE come from the germline V gene.

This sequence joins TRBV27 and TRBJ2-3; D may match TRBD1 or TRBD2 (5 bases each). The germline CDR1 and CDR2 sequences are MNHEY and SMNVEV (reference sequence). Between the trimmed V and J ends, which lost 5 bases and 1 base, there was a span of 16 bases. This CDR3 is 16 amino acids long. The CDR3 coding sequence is TGTGCCAGCAGTGAAGGGACGGGTCTGGGCACAGATACGCAGTATTTT. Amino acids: CASSEGTGLGTDTQYF.

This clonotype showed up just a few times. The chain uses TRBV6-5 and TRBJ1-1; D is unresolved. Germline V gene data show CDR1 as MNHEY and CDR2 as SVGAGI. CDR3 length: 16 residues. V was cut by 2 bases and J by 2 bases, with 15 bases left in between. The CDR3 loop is CASSYDVRAANTEAFF. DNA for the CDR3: TGTGCCAGCAGTTACGATGTCCGGGCAGCTAACACTGAAGCTTTCTTT.

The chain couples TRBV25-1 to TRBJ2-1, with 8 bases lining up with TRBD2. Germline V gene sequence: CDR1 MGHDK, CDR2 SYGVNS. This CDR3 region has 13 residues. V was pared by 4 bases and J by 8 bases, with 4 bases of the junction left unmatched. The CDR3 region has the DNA TGTGCCAGCAGTGCGGGAGGGCGGGATGAGCAGTTCTTC. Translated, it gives CASSAGGRDEQFF.

As DNA, the CDR3 is TGCGCCAGCAGGCCAACTTTGAACACTGAAGCTTTCTTT. Its translation: CASRPTLNTEAFF. J is TRBJ1-1 and V is TRBV5-1; D is ambiguous. This CDR3 comprises 13 residues. Germline V gene data show CDR1 as SGHRS and CDR2 as YFSETQ. V was clipped by 5 bases and J by 0 bases, with 8 bases between them.

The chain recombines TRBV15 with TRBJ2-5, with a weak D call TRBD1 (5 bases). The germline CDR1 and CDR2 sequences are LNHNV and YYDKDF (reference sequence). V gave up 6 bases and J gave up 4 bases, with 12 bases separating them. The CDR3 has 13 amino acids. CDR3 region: CATSQGGGETQYF. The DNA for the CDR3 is TGTGCCACCAGTCAGGGTGGCGGAGAGACCCAGTACTTC.

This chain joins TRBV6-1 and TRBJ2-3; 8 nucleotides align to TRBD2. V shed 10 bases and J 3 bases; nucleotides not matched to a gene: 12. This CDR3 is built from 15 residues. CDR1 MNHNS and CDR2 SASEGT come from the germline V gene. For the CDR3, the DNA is TGTGCCACCAAAACCGGGAGCGGGGGAACAGATACGCAGTATTTT. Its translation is CATKTGSGGTDTQYF.

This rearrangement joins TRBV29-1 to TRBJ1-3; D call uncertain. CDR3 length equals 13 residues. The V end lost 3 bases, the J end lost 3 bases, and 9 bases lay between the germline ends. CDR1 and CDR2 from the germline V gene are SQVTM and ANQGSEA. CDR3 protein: CSVELPGGNTIYF. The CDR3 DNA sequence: TGCAGCGTTGAGTTACCGGGTGGAAACACCATATATTTT.

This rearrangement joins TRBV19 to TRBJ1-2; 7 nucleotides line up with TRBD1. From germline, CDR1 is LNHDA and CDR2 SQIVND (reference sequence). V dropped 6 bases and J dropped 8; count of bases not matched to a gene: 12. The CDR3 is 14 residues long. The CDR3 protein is CASSRTSQGEGYTF. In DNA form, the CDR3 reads TGTGCCAGTAGCAGGACAAGCCAGGGGGAGGGCTACACCTTC.

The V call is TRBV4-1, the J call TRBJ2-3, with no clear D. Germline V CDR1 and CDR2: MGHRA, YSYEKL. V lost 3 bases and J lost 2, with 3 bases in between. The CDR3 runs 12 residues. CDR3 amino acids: CASSQDTDTQYF. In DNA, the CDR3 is TGCGCCAGCAGCCAGGACACAGATACGCAGTATTTT.

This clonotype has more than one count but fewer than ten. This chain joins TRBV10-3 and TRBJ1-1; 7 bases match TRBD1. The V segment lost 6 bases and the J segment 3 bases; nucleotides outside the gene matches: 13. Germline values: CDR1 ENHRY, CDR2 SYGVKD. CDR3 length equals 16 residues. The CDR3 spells CAIRDISGGRDTEAFF. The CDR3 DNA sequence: TGTGCCATCAGAGACATATCAGGGGGAAGAGACACTGAAGCTTTCTTT.

For the CDR3, the DNA is TGTGCCAGCAGCTCTTCGGAGGGATGGGGCACTGAAGCTTTCTTT. This translates into CASSSSEGWGTEAFF. The rearrangement uses TRBV11-3 and TRBJ1-1; no clear D. Germline values: CDR1 SGHNT, CDR2 YENEEA. V shed 4 bases and J shed 4 bases, with 16 bases lying between them. This CDR3 region has 15 residues.

CDR3 bases: TGTGCCAGCAGTTTAGTTAACAGGGGCTACACCTTC. It is translated as CASSLVNRGYTF. The chain joins TRBV12-3 or TRBV12-4 to TRBJ1-2, with TRBD1 as a possible D gene (5 bases). Trimming shortened V by 1 base and J by 8 bases, and 8 bases separated the two germline ends. The CDR3 has 12 residues.

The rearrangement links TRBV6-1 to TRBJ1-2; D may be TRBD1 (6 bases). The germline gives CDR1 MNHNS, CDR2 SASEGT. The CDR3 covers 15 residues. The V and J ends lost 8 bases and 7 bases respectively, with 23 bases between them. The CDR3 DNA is TGTGCCAGCTCACCGGGGGGGGCTTGGGTCAGTGGCTACACCTTC. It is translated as CASSPGGAWVSGYTF.